Below, 20 T cell receptor beta chains from the same sample are listed, as sequenced in a study of identical twins. TCRdb itself ran the 5' RACE reads through MiXCR, one entry per CDR3 protein. The sample shows about 690,000 distinct CDR3 sequences, roughly 6% of them seen only once. The sequencing input was naive T cells sorted from blood. All receptors derive from a man aged 18 to 35 in good health.

This clonotype was seen a handful of times. The chain has TRBV7-8 and TRBJ2-3; 11 positions match TRBD2. The CDR3 runs to 16 residues. Germline loops: CDR1 SGHVS, CDR2 FQNEAQ. The trim removed 3 bases at V and 3 bases at J, leaving 5 bases unmatched. In DNA form, the CDR3 reads TGTGCCAGCAGCTTTGCTAGCGGGAGGTCTACAGATACGCAGTATTTT. As protein: CASSFASGRSTDTQYF.

The chain is built from TRBV11-1 and TRBJ1-2; D unresolved. The CDR3 runs to 18 residues. V lost 0 bases, J lost 5 bases, and 22 bases lay in between. Per germline, CDR1 SGHAT and CDR2 FQDESV (reference sequence). The CDR3 DNA is TGTGCCAGCAGCTTAGCCGGACGAGACCTCGGGCGAGGTTATGGCTACACCTTC. Its translation: CASSLAGRDLGRGYGYTF.

The sample holds a few counts of this clonotype. The V and J genes are TRBV29-1 and TRBJ2-6; D is ambiguous. Germline CDR1 SQVTM, CDR2 ANQGSEA. The V end was cut by 3 bases, the J end by 0 bases, with 9 bases between. The CDR3 runs 15 residues. Here the CDR3 reads CSVDGHLSGANVLTF. The CDR3 DNA follows: TGCAGCGTTGATGGTCACCTCTCTGGGGCCAACGTCCTGACTTTC.

Ten or more counts support this clonotype. The rearrangement joins TRBV4-2 to TRBJ1-6; perhaps TRBD1 as D (5 bases). Per the germline V gene, CDR1 is LGHNA and CDR2 is YNFKEQ. The CDR3 contains 15 residues. V was trimmed by 1 base and J by 7 bases, leaving 11 bases between them. The CDR3 here is CASSQVRDGNSPLHF. In nucleotides, the CDR3 is TGTGCCAGCAGCCAAGTTCGGGACGGGAATTCACCCCTCCACTTT.

The sample holds many counts of this clonotype. This chain uses TRBV28 with TRBJ1-6, with D tentatively TRBD1 (5 bases). The V end lost 5 bases, the J end lost 10 bases, and 24 bases lay between the germline ends. This CDR3 is 17 amino acids long. Germline lookup yields CDR1 MDHEN and CDR2 SYDVKM. The CDR3 bases are TGTGCCAGCAGTCCCAGAGGGGCCGTCCCTGATCGCTCACCCCTCCACTTT. It encodes CASSPRGAVPDRSPLHF. Full variable domain (missing parts from reference TRBV28 and TRBJ1-6): DVKVTQSSRYLVKRTGEKVFLECVQDMDHENMFWYRQDPGLGLRLIYFSYDVKMKEKGDIPEGYSVSREKKERFSLILESASTNQTSMYLCASSPRGAVPDRSPLHFGNGTRLTVT.

This clonotype was detected only a few times. The CDR3 sequence is CASTISGGQETQYF. DNA of the CDR3: TGTGCCAGCACTATTAGCGGGGGCCAAGAGACCCAGTACTTC. The chain has TRBV12-3 or TRBV12-4 and TRBJ2-5, with 9 bases identical to TRBD2. V was pared by 7 bases and J by 1 base, with 4 bases of the junction left unmatched. The CDR3 covers 14 residues.

This clonotype was counted ten times or more. This chain links TRBV6-2 or TRBV6-3 with TRBJ1-5; D uncertain. This CDR3 comprises 14 residues. V dropped 0 bases and J dropped 5 bases, with 8 bases sitting between them. Germline V gene sequence: CDR1 MNHEY, CDR2 SVGEGT. DNA for the CDR3: TGTGCCAGCAGTTACTCGGGCGGGGATCAGCCCCAGCATTTT. Protein: CASSYSGGDQPQHF.

This chain joins TRBV7-2 and TRBJ2-7; 14 bases map to TRBD2. Per germline, CDR1 SGHTA and CDR2 FQGNSA. There are 16 residues in the CDR3. The V and J ends lost 5 bases and 4 bases, in that order; junction bases with no gene match: 7. The CDR3 sequence: CASSQRLAGGPYEQYF. The CDR3 nucleotides are TGTGCCAGCAGCCAACGACTAGCGGGAGGGCCTTACGAGCAGTACTTC.

This clonotype was seen a handful of times. This chain connects TRBV10-3 to TRBJ2-3; D uncertain. This CDR3 has 12 amino acids. V lost 4 bases and J 3 bases, leaving 5 bases between the germline ends. Germline lookup yields CDR1 ENHRY and CDR2 SYGVKD. This CDR3 is CAISGLTDTQYF. The CDR3 coding sequence is TGTGCCATCAGTGGCCTAACAGATACGCAGTATTTT.

This clonotype was counted only a few times. The rearrangement links TRBV4-2 to TRBJ1-4; no reliable D call. The CDR3 sequence is 16 residues long. CDR1 is LGHNA and CDR2 is YNFKEQ in the germline V gene. The ends were cut back, 0 bases at V and 10 bases at J, with 18 bases in the middle. The CDR3 sequence: CASSQEVRVSIGKLFF. Here the CDR3 DNA reads TGTGCCAGCAGCCAAGAAGTGAGGGTTTCTATCGGAAAACTGTTTTTT.

This clonotype was detected ten times or more. The chain uses TRBV24-1 and TRBJ2-5; D gene ambiguous. Trimming shortened V by 4 bases and J by 5 bases, and 10 bases separated the two germline ends. Germline CDR1 KGHDR, CDR2 SFDVKD. This CDR3 is built from 13 residues. The DNA for the CDR3 is TGTGCCACCAGTGAGGCAGCGTTGGAGACCCAGTACTTC. As protein: CATSEAALETQYF.

This clonotype was seen ten or more times. In nucleotides, the CDR3 is TGTGCCAGCAGCTTAGCTGGACCCCGGCGGGTGAACACTGAAGCTTTCTTT. It specifies CASSLAGPRRVNTEAFF. The rearrangement uses TRBV11-2 and TRBJ1-1; D gene unclear. This CDR3 spans 17 amino acids. Trimming stripped 1 base from V and 0 bases from J, with 15 bases between. The V gene's germline CDR1 is SGHAT and CDR2 FQNNGV.

The genes are TRBV6-4 and TRBJ2-1, with no clear D. Germline V gives CDR1 MRHNA, CDR2 SNTAGT. The CDR3 runs 16 residues. V was shortened by 5 bases and J by 1 base, with 15 bases between the two germline ends. The CDR3 spells CASSSMSSASYNEQFF. Written as DNA, the CDR3 is TGTGCCAGCAGTTCAATGTCGTCAGCGTCCTACAATGAGCAGTTCTTC.

This clonotype was recorded at least ten times. This chain connects TRBV20-1 to TRBJ2-3, with D unclear. This CDR3 contains 13 residues. V lost 5 bases, J lost 0 bases, and 9 bases lay in between. From germline, CDR1 is DFQATT and CDR2 SNEGSKA (reference sequence). CDR3 sequence (DNA): TGCAGTGCTGACCTGGGGAGCACAGATACGCAGTATTTT. This gives the protein CSADLGSTDTQYF.

CDR3 region: CASSFDISHEQFF. CDR3 sequence (DNA): TGTGCCAGCAGCTTCGATATCAGCCATGAGCAGTTCTTC. This rearrangement joins TRBV11-2 to TRBJ2-1; D ambiguous. In germline, CDR1 is SGHAT, CDR2 FQNNGV. The ends were cut back, 3 bases at V and 8 bases at J, with 11 bases in the middle. This CDR3 has 13 residues.

This clonotype was found many times. This chain links TRBV29-1 with TRBJ2-3; 14 positions match TRBD2. The trim removed 3 bases at V and 1 base at J, leaving 3 bases unmatched. The CDR3 sequence is 16 residues long. The germline V gene encodes CDR1 SQVTM and CDR2 ANQGSEA. The CDR3 here is CSVDQTSGRGTDTQYF. CDR3 in DNA: TGCAGCGTTGACCAGACTAGCGGGAGGGGCACAGATACGCAGTATTTT.

This clonotype came up a few times. This chain uses TRBV6-5 with TRBJ2-1, with 7 bases lining up with TRBD2. This CDR3 is built from 17 residues. Losses at the gene ends were 4 bases for V and 6 bases for J; bases not matched to a gene: 15. The germline gives CDR1 MNHEY, CDR2 SVGAGI. Here the CDR3 reads CASSSPRSGGPLNEQFF. CDR3 coding DNA: TGTGCCAGCAGTTCGCCCCGTTCGGGAGGTCCTCTCAATGAGCAGTTCTTC.

This clonotype appeared a few times. This chain links TRBV5-1 with TRBJ2-5; D unresolved. Trimming removed 4 bases from V and 2 bases from J, with 12 bases in between. Germline CDR1 is SGHRS and CDR2 is YFSETQ. This CDR3 is built from 14 residues. The CDR3: CASSSISRQETQYF. The CDR3 DNA is TGCGCCAGCAGCAGCATTAGCAGACAAGAGACCCAGTACTTC.

This clonotype was detected ten times or more. V usage is TRBV29-1 and J usage is TRBJ2-2, with TRBD2 identical over 7 bases. The germline CDR1 and CDR2 sequences are SQVTM and ANQGSEA. Losses at the gene ends were 4 bases for V and 5 bases for J; bases not matched to a gene: 10. This CDR3 comprises 15 residues. The CDR3 DNA is TGCAGCGTTGTATCCGGGACTACTACTACCGGGGAGCTGTTTTTT. Protein product: CSVVSGTTTTGELFF.

This clonotype has a handful of counts. This chain joins TRBV7-9 and TRBJ2-1; 8 bases are a match to TRBD1. Germline-derived CDR1 and CDR2 are SEHNR and FQNEAQ (reference sequence). The CDR3 covers 16 residues. V lost 5 bases to trimming and J lost 4 bases; unmatched junction nucleotides: 10. The chain's CDR3 is CASSPTHRTGYNEQFF. The CDR3 region has the DNA TGTGCCAGCAGCCCCACCCATCGGACAGGGTACAATGAGCAGTTCTTC.